These 5 T cell receptor beta chains were all obtained from the same sample, sequenced in a study of T-cell reconstitution after alpha-beta-depleted transplantation in children. The TCRbeta library was prepared with unique molecular identifiers. Using its own MiXCR run on the PCR reads, TCRdb lists one record per CDR3 protein. This sample has 300,000 to 400,000 distinct CDR3 sequences, with 13% found just once. The sequencing used PBMCs, collected from the stem cell graft. Source of these receptors: a human donor who donated a stem cell graft to a child with Fanconi anemia.

This chain uses TRBV7-7 with TRBJ2-5, with a weak D call TRBD2 (5 bases). CDR1 SSHAT and CDR2 FNYEAQ come from the germline V gene (reference sequence). The CDR3 consists of 15 residues. This CDR3 reads CAGSLGAGLQETQYF. The CDR3 nucleotides read TGTGCTGGCAGCTTAGGTGCGGGCCTCCAAGAGACCCAGTACTTC.

Only a few counts were recorded for this clonotype. The DNA for the CDR3 is TGCAGTGCTAGAGTGGTAGCGACTAGCTCCTACAATGAGCAGTTCTTC. Its protein is CSARVVATSSYNEQFF. The gene calls are TRBV20-1 and TRBJ2-1; D possibly corresponds to TRBD2 (6 bases). The V end lost 1 base, the J end lost 0 bases, and 13 bases lay between the germline ends. Germline CDR1 and CDR2: DFQATT and SNEGSKA (reference sequence). The CDR3 length is 16 residues.

This clonotype has just a few counts. The J gene is TRBJ2-7, the V gene TRBV6-1; D might be TRBD1 (5 bases). V dropped 4 bases and J dropped 2 bases, with 12 bases sitting between them. The V gene's germline CDR1 is MNHNS and CDR2 SASEGT. The CDR3 length is 14 residues. The CDR3 region is CASSVRVSTYEQYF. CDR3 in DNA: TGTGCCAGCAGTGTCAGGGTCTCCACCTACGAGCAGTACTTC.

The chain carries TRBV9 and TRBJ1-1, with 7 bases matching TRBD1. V lost 0 bases to trimming and J lost 6 bases; unmatched junction nucleotides: 5. This CDR3 has 14 residues. Looked up from germline, CDR1 is SGDLS and CDR2 is YYNGEE. For the CDR3, the DNA is TGTGCCAGCAGCGTAGGAGGGGGCCTCTCTGAAGCTTTCTTT. Protein product: CASSVGGGLSEAFF.

The rearrangement links TRBV4-2 to TRBJ2-3; D may be TRBD2 (5 bases). In germline, CDR1 is LGHNA, CDR2 YNFKEQ. V lost 4 bases and J lost 1, with 9 bases in between. This CDR3 region has 14 residues. The CDR3 spells CASSREGRTDTQYF. CDR3 coding DNA: TGTGCCAGCAGCCGAGAGGGCCGCACAGATACGCAGTATTTT.